The 9 T cell receptor beta chains below all came from one sample that was sequenced in a study of T cells after yellow fever vaccination (dated by TCRdb to the late 2010s). Library preparation was by 5' RACE. Instrument used: Illumina NovaSeq 6000. TCRdb handled the public reads itself, with Q25 trimming in fastp and clone calling in MiXCR, and kept productive beta chains. Each CDR3 protein gets just one entry, which takes the most common genes and DNA from the rows behind it. The sample table lists 230,000 or so distinct CDR3 sequences, roughly 3.7% of them with a count of one. Clones ranked in the top ten supply around 20% of the sample. Explained via the paper, the treatment or condition label denotes: live attenuated yellow fever vaccine strain. The starting material was PBMCs, obtained 15 days after the yellow fever booster vaccination. These receptors were obtained from a man between 18 and 35 years old who received the YFV17D yellow fever vaccine.

The table lists this clonotype with many counts. The chain carries TRBV5-1 and TRBJ2-2; D is unclear. Germline values: CDR1 SGHRS, CDR2 YFSETQ. This CDR3 region has 15 residues. Trimming took off 4 bases at V and 1 base at J, with 11 bases between the two ends. As DNA, the CDR3 is TGCGCCAGCAGCCCGACTGTCGAGAACACCGGGGAGCTGTTTTTT. Protein: CASSPTVENTGELFF.

A word on this clonotype: A much larger clone sits a single nucleotide away, making a read error possible. This chain links TRBV7-9 with TRBJ1-6, with D possibly TRBD1 on 6 matching bases. The germline V gene has CDR1 SEHNR and CDR2 FQNEAQ (reference sequence). CDR3 length equals 14 residues. CDR3 region: CASSLDREHSRLHF. CDR3 DNA: TGTGCCAGCAGCTTAGACAGGGAACACTCACGCCTCCACTTT.

This clonotype was observed a few times. The CDR3 reads CAISESPGQGGTEAFF. The CDR3 DNA reads as TGTGCCATCAGTGAGTCTCCAGGGCAGGGCGGCACTGAAGCTTTCTTT. The rearrangement joins TRBV10-3 to TRBJ1-1; D might be TRBD1 (5 bases). This CDR3 is 16 amino acids long. Per the germline V gene, CDR1 is ENHRY and CDR2 is SYGVKD. V lost 0 bases and J 4 bases, leaving 15 bases between the germline ends.

This clonotype was recorded at least ten times. This chain joins TRBV19 and TRBJ2-2; no firm D call. CDR3 size: 13 residues. Trimming pared 0 bases from V and 5 bases from J, leaving 4 bases between. CDR1 and CDR2 (germline): LNHDA, SQIVND (reference sequence). The CDR3 here is CASSIDWTGELFF. CDR3 in DNA: TGTGCCAGTAGTATAGACTGGACCGGGGAGCTGTTTTTT.

This clonotype was picked up many times. CDR3 nucleotide sequence: TGTGCCAGCAGCCCAGGGACAGGGCGATATGGCTACACCTTC. Protein sequence: CASSPGTGRYGYTF. The chain recombines TRBV5-8 with TRBJ1-2, with 9 bases lining up with TRBD1. The CDR3 sequence is 14 residues long. V lost 4 bases, J lost 5 bases, and 6 bases stayed unmatched. Germline V CDR1 and CDR2: SGHTS, YDEGEE.

The chain couples TRBV7-6 to TRBJ1-2, with TRBD1 identical over 7 bases. With 5 bases clipped from V and 5 bases from J, the junction kept 8 bases outside the gene matches. Germline V gives CDR1 SGHVS, CDR2 FNYEAQ. The CDR3 has 14 amino acids. CDR3 nucleotide sequence: TGTGCCAGCAGCGCGACAGGGACCCATTATGGCTACACCTTC. The encoded protein is CASSATGTHYGYTF.

The table lists this clonotype with many counts. V usage is TRBV6-2 or TRBV6-3 and J usage is TRBJ2-7; TRBD1 matches at 8 bases. This CDR3 has 15 amino acids. Losses at the gene ends were 2 bases for V and 4 bases for J; bases not matched to a gene: 7. The germline V gene encodes CDR1 MNHEY and CDR2 SVGEGT. The CDR3 DNA reads as TGTGCCAGCAGTTACGGGACAGGTGGCGTATACGAGCAGTACGTC. Protein: CASSYGTGGVYEQYV.

This chain links TRBV5-1 with TRBJ1-1; D uncertain. This CDR3 has 15 amino acids. Germline V gene sequence: CDR1 SGHRS, CDR2 YFSETQ. V lost 0 bases, J lost 1 base, and 10 bases lay in between. The CDR3 DNA reads TGCGCCAGCAGCTTGGCTGGGCCACGGAACACTGAAGCTTTCTTT. This sequence encodes CASSLAGPRNTEAFF.

This clonotype was detected ten times or more. V and J are TRBV28 and TRBJ1-5; no clear D. Germline CDR1 and CDR2: MDHEN and SYDVKM. Trimming shortened V by 5 bases and J by 7 bases, and 9 bases separated the two germline ends. The CDR3 runs to 12 residues. The CDR3 DNA reads TGTGCCAGCAGTCTCCTCGGGCAGCCCCAGCATTTT. Protein product: CASSLLGQPQHF.